The 8 T cell receptor beta chains below come from one sample, sequenced in a study of blood T cell repertoires in COVID-19. The protocol was immunoSEQ multiplex PCR, while the TCRdb copy is restricted to in-frame clones and leaves out a portion. Of about 250,000 clones listed, roughly 85% are singletons. Sequencing was carried out using PBMCs or T cells enriched from blood (not recorded which). Every receptor here comes from a woman aged 50 to 60 with acute COVID-19.

The CDR3 nucleotides are TGTGCCAGCAAAGGGGGAGGGGCGTTTTATGGCTACACCTTC. It codes for CASKGGGAFYGYTF. This chain connects TRBV3-1 (or the pseudogene TRBV3-2) to TRBJ1-2; a possible D gene is TRBD1 (6 bases). CDR3 length: 14 amino acids. V lost 7 bases and J 5 bases, leaving 17 bases between the germline ends. Germline CDR1 is LGHDT and CDR2 is YNNKEL (reference sequence).

The rearrangement joins TRBV29-1 to TRBJ2-1; 7 nucleotides line up with TRBD1. V gave up 6 bases and J gave up 5 bases; unmatched junction bases: 4. Germline assignment: CDR1 SQVTM and CDR2 ANQGSEA. The CDR3 spans 12 residues. The CDR3 loop reads CSVDRPNNEQFF. CDR3 bases: TGCAGCGTGGACAGGCCGAACAATGAGCAGTTCTTC.

The rearrangement links TRBV4-2 to TRBJ1-3; maybe TRBD1 (6 bases). This CDR3 has 14 amino acids. The germline gives CDR1 LGHNA, CDR2 YNFKEQ. The V end was cut by 2 bases, the J end by 4 bases, with 9 bases between. The CDR3 nucleotides read TGTGCCAGCAGCCAAACAGGGATCGGAAACACCATATATTTT. Protein product: CASSQTGIGNTIYF.

This chain connects TRBV11-2 to TRBJ1-2; D is unclear. The length of the CDR3 is 13 residues. The ends were cut back, 5 bases at V and 5 bases at J, with 12 bases in the middle. CDR1 and CDR2 from the germline V gene are SGHAT and FQNNGV. The CDR3 loop reads CASSPAGKYGYTF. The CDR3 DNA follows: TGTGCCAGCAGCCCGGCGGGGAAATATGGCTACACCTTC.

The chain has TRBV6-5 and TRBJ2-2; D may be TRBD2 (6 bases). Trimming removed 9 bases at V and 7 bases at J, with 21 bases between. CDR1 is MNHEY and CDR2 is SVGAGI in the germline V gene. The CDR3 is made up of 15 amino acids. The CDR3 loop reads CARVRGGGIGGELFF. CDR3 nucleotide sequence: TGTGCCAGGGTCCGAGGCGGCGGGATTGGCGGGGAGCTGTTTTTT.

The rearrangement joins TRBV19 to TRBJ2-1; 11 nucleotides line up with TRBD1. V lost 5 bases, J lost 7 bases, and 7 bases stayed unmatched. This CDR3 region has 15 residues. In germline, CDR1 is LNHDA, CDR2 SQIVND (reference sequence). CDR3 coding DNA: TGTGCCAGTAGTCAGCCGGGACAGGGGGGGAATGAGCAGTTCTTC. Its protein is CASSQPGQGGNEQFF.

This rearrangement joins TRBV9 to TRBJ1-1, with no clear D. In germline, CDR1 is SGDLS, CDR2 YYNGEE. Trimming pared 0 bases from V and 0 bases from J, leaving 9 bases between. The CDR3 sequence is 15 residues long. CDR3 in DNA: TGTGCCAGCAGCGTAGGTGGCATCTTGAACACTGAAGCTTTCTTT. This encodes CASSVGGILNTEAFF.

The rearrangement joins TRBV9 to TRBJ2-7, with a tentative D call TRBD1 (5 bases). The CDR3 spans 16 residues. V lost 0 bases and J lost 2, with 15 bases in between. Germline-derived CDR1 and CDR2 are SGDLS and YYNGEE. CDR3 nucleotides: TGTGCCAGCAGCGTAGGGGGCAGGGCGAACACCTACGAGCAGTACTTC. The encoded protein is CASSVGGRANTYEQYF.